The subject of this entry is one T cell receptor (beta chain). Its antigen is undetermined. These data originate in a study of T cells in localized non-small cell lung cancer. The study, taken as a whole, reports: Uninvolved adjacent lung had more T cell clonality than any other tissue, topping tumor. Investigators sequenced only a single tumor region, leaving heterogeneity possible. Out of the top 100 tumor clones, a median approximately 57 were seen in adjacent lung. Longer overall survival was associated with a higher density of T cells in the blood.

Produced via immunoSEQ multiplex PCR; TCRdb's table is partial and in-frame only. The sample has about 26,000 clones, 75% to 90% seen once. The CDR3 sequence is 13 residues long. V dropped 6 bases and J dropped 0 bases, with 6 bases sitting between them. Germline values: CDR1 MNHNS, CDR2 SASEGT. The source is a woman aged 40 to 75 with stage I lung adenocarcinoma. The source was peripheral blood, collected before any cancer treatment. The gene calls are TRBV6-1 and TRBJ1-3; D not certain. CDR3 protein: CASSLLSGNTIYF. The CDR3 DNA is TGTGCCAGCAGCCTCCTCTCTGGAAACACCATATATTTT.